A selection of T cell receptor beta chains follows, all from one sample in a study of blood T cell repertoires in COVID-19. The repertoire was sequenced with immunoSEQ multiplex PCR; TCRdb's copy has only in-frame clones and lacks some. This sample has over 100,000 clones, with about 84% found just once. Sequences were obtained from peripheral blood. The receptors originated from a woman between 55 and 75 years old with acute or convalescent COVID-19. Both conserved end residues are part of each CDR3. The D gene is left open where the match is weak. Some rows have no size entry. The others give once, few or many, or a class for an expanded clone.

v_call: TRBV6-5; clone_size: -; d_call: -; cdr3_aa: CASSSGGGLGSPLHF
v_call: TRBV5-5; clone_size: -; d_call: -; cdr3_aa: CAASRGAGNTDTQYF
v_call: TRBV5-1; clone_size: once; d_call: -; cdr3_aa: CASSLSSGAQGANVLTF
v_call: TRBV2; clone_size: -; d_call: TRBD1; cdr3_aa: CASAAGTGRGYGYTF
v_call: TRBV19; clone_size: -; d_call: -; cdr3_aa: CASIKNEKLFF
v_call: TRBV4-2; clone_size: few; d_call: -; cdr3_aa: CASSKEFGNTIYF
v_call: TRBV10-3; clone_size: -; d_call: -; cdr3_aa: CAISIDRSTDTQYF
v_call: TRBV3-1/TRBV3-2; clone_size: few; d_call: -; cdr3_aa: CASSQGAGYTF
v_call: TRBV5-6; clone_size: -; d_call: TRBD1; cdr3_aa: CASSLQTGDITF
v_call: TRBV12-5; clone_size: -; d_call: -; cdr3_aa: CASGLRVGNTGELFF
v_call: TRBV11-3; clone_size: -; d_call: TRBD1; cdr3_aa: CASSLADRGLDTEAFF
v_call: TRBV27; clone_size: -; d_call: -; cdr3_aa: CASSLRGNMNTEAFF
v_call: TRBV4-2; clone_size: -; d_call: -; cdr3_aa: CASSRELVAKNIQYF
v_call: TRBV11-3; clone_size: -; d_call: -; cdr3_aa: CASSLRTEGEQFF
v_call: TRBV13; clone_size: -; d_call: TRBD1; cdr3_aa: CASSSGQGPYGYTF
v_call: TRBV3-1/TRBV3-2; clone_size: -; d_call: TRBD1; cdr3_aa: CASSPPGQRRNTEAFF
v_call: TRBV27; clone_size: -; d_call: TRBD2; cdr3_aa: CASSLAGANTGELFF
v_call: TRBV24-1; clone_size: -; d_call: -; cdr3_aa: CATSETGDAGELFF
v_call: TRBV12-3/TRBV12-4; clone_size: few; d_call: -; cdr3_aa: CASRDNNEKLFF
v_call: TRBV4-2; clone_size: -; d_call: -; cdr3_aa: CASSQEIRGAGGGYTF
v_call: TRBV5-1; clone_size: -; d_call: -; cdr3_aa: CASSRGGDGYTF
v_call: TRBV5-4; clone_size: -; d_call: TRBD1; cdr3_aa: CASSYSTGVGGNTIYF
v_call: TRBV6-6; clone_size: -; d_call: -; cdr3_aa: CASLQGTIGYTF
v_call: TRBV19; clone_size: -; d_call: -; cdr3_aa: CASSTGSSGNTIYF
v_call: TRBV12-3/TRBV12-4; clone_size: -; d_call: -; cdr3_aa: CASSPGENTEAFF
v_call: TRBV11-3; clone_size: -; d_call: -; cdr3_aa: CASSLSTGVNTEAFF
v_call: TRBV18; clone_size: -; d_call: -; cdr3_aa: CASSPPGFGGAKNTEAFF
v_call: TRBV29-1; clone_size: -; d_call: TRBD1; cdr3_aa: CSVVGQGPGAFF
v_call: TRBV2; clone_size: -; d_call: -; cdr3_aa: CASSLSAAGANVLTF
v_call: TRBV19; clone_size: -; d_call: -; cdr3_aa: CASSSATAIYEQYF
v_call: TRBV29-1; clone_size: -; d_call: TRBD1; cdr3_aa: CSASDRTYGYTF
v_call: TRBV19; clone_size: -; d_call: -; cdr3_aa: CASSQNRDTRGYTF
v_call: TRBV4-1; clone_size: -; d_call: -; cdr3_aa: CASSQVSLAALNTEAFF
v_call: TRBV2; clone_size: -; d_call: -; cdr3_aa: CASSDLGVTNEKLFF
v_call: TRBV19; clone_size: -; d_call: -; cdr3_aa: CASSRRSGAEKLFF
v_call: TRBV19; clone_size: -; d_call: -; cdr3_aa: CASTVTGFGNTIYF
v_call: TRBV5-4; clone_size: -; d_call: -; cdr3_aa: CASSLGGQLNNEKLFF
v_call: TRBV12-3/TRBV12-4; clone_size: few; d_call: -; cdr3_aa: CASRSGENTEAFF
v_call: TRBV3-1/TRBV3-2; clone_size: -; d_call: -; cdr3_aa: CASSQDRLALQFF
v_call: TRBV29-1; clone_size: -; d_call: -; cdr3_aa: CSVGQASNYGYTF
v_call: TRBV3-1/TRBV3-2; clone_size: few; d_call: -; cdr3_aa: CASSLLQGGGQFF